These 9 T cell receptor beta chains share one sample of origin, sequenced in a study of cytomegalovirus exposure and HLA in healthy donors. PCR primers comprised 60 Vbeta and 13 Jbeta primers. The repertoire was sequenced with immunoSEQ multiplex PCR; TCRdb's copy has only in-frame clones and lacks some. The data show more than 90,000 clones, around 70% seen once. Sequencing input: PBMCs. The receptors here all came from a man in his fifties or sixties in good health and CMV-seronegative.

This clone was seen only a few times. The J gene is TRBJ2-7, the V gene TRBV5-1, with D maybe TRBD1 (5 bases). The germline V and J ends were trimmed by 0 bases and 10 bases, with 11 bases remaining between them. The germline gives CDR1 SGHRS, CDR2 YFSETQ. The CDR3 totals 12 residues. CDR3 coding DNA: TGCGCCAGCAGCTTGGCAGGCAGGGAACAGTACTTC. The encoded protein is CASSLAGREQYF.

V and J are TRBV4-3 and TRBJ2-3; 10 positions agree with TRBD1. V gave up 0 bases and J gave up 0 bases; unmatched junction bases: 3. Per germline, CDR1 LGHNA and CDR2 YSLEER. The CDR3 consists of 17 residues. DNA for the CDR3: TGCGCCAGCAGCCAAGATGGGACAGGGGATAGCACAGATACGCAGTATTTT. Translated: CASSQDGTGDSTDTQYF.

This clone was picked up one time. V usage is TRBV2 and J usage is TRBJ1-2, with a possible D match to TRBD1 (6 bases). The ends were cut back, 6 bases at V and 6 bases at J, with 17 bases in the middle. The germline CDR1 and CDR2 sequences are SNHLY and FYNNEI. The CDR3 runs to 14 residues. The CDR3, as DNA: TGTGCCAGCAGGGGACACCGGGCTATGGATGGCTACACCTTC. Protein product: CASRGHRAMDGYTF.

This chain uses TRBV19 with TRBJ2-7; D ambiguous. The CDR3 runs to 13 residues. CDR1 is LNHDA and CDR2 is SQIVND in the germline V gene (reference sequence). V gave up 7 bases and J gave up 6 bases, with 16 bases separating them. The CDR3 region is CASNSGSVSEQYF. The CDR3 DNA reads TGTGCCAGTAACTCCGGCAGCGTAAGCGAGCAGTACTTC. The full variable domain, with the rest looked up from reference TRBV19 and TRBJ2-7, is DGGITQSPKYLFRKEGQNVTLSCEQNLNHDAMYWYRQDPGQGLRLIYYSQIVNDFQKGDIAEGYSVSREKKESFPLTVTSAQKNPTAFYLCASNSGSVSEQYFGPGTRLTVT.

The J gene is TRBJ1-1, the V gene TRBV15; 11 positions match TRBD1. Germline CDR1 and CDR2: LNHNV and YYDKDF (reference sequence). V was pared by 0 bases and J by 2 bases, with 5 bases of the junction left unmatched. CDR3 size: 17 residues. In DNA form, the CDR3 reads TGTGCCACCAGCAGAGATCTAGGACAGGGGGCTAACACTGAAGCTTTCTTT. This encodes CATSRDLGQGANTEAFF.

The chain is built from TRBV7-8 and TRBJ1-5; D unclear. CDR1 is SGHVS, CDR2 FQNEAQ, per germline. This CDR3 is 15 amino acids long. Between the trimmed V and J ends, which lost 7 bases and 2 bases, there was a span of 15 bases. CDR3 loop: CASTLEGGGNQPQHF. DNA of the CDR3: TGTGCCAGCACCCTCGAGGGTGGTGGCAATCAGCCCCAGCATTTT. Full variable domain (rest looked up from reference TRBV7-8 and TRBJ1-5): GAGVSQSPRYKVAKRGQDVALRCDPISGHVSLFWYQQALGQGPEFLTYFQNEAQLDKSGLPSDRFFAERPEGSVSTLKIQRTQQEDSAVYLCASTLEGGGNQPQHFGDGTRLSIL.

This sequence joins TRBV12-5 and TRBJ1-5; no clear D. Trimming removed 8 bases from V and 4 bases from J, with 12 bases in between. The CDR3 contains 13 residues. Germline-derived CDR1 and CDR2 are LGHNT and FRNRAP. CDR3 loop: CASLRSWNQPQHF. The CDR3 nucleotides are TGTGCTAGTCTTCGCAGTTGGAATCAGCCCCAGCATTTT.

The chain couples TRBV5-6 to TRBJ2-3, with 13 bases lining up with TRBD2. J gave up 5 bases and V 4 bases, and 13 bases lay outside the gene matches. Germline CDR1 and CDR2: SGHDT and YYEEEE. This CDR3 contains 18 residues. The chain's CDR3 is CASSLEMYGTSGVDTQYF. As DNA, the CDR3 is TGTGCCAGCAGCCTGGAGATGTATGGGACTAGCGGGGTAGATACGCAGTATTTT. The variable domain in full, completed from reference TRBV5-6 and TRBJ2-3, reads DAGVTQSPTHLIKTRGQQVTLRCSPKSGHDTVSWYQQALGQGPQFIFQYYEEEERQRGNFPDRFSGHQFPNYSSELNVNALLLGDSALYLCASSLEMYGTSGVDTQYFGPGTRLTVL.

This chain connects TRBV25-1 to TRBJ2-5; a weak D match, TRBD2 (5 bases). The last part of the DNA fits TRBJ2-7 better; the J call may be wrong. This CDR3 contains 14 residues. Per the germline V gene, CDR1 is MGHDK and CDR2 is SYGVNS. The DNA of the CDR3 is TGTGCCAGCAGTGGGGCGGGTTCGACGTACGAGCAGTACTTC. The encoded protein is CASSGAGSTYEQYF.